Described below is a single TCR beta chain sequence and its context. The antigen this receptor binds is unknown. No base-level quality is on record; no much larger clone is a single base apart. The data are from a study of blood T cell repertoires in COVID-19 (dated by TCRdb to 2019 to 2021). As for the study more broadly: Samples from collaborators originated in the United States, Italy and Spain and spanned both the acute and convalescent phases of COVID-19. The samples were drawn from two sources: the first 160 participants of the ongoing ImmuneRACE study, and 950 to 1,500 subjects contributed by 6 global collaborators. The prospective study material was composed of cDNA or gDNA derived from T cells, B-cell-depleted T cells, or PBMCs. Sample metadata almost always included a de-identified subject ID, COVID-19 status, age in years and sex. Subjects who had been exposed to COVID-19, were actively infected with it, or had recovered from it provided the deeply sampled blood TCRbeta repertoires that made up the dataset. The repertoires were released in a freely available public database meant as a resource for research on the immune response to SARS-CoV-2. Where HLA class I and class II types were available, the types were taken from metadata supplied by the sample provider, not from assay-based typing.

TCRbeta CDR3 regions were amplified from genomic DNA by means of the immunoSEQ Assay, a bias-controlled multiplex PCR. On the study's bioinformatics: The number of nucleated cells in each sample was estimated by amplification of reference gene primers within the assay. Sequence reads were collapsed and filtered to measure the absolute abundance of every unique TCRbeta CDR3 rearrangement. For each sample, productive Simpson clonality was calculated by taking the square root of Simpson's diversity index across productive rearrangements. TCRdb retrieved this table from immuneACCESS and kept in-frame rearrangements only. Not all clones are present; in checked studies, unresolved V genes account for under half, and no reason is known for the remainder. The V and J calls and the clone size are those of that table, but D and trimming were determined from the DNA. In this sample the table shows 150,000 to 200,000 clones, about 82% of which occur a single time. The top ten clones comprise 7.5% to 10% of the sample.

Reading the germline V gene (reference sequence) gives CDR1 LGHDT and CDR2 YNNKEL. Its CDR3 holds 17 amino acids, cysteine through phenylalanine. The read is trimmed to its CDR3 DNA, 51 bases read in frame from base 1. The V end gives up 4 bases and the J end 5 bases, leaving 14 bases in the junction not matched to a gene. On the study overall, not on this receptor specifically: How much clinical and demographic metadata was included differed by source and by participant, and the metadata was provided uncurated.

Enrolling through a virtual design, the prospective study's participants ranged in age from roughly 18 to 100 years and lived across some 22 United States geographic areas. Cohort assignment in the prospective study relied on participant-reported clinical history from a screening survey and a study questionnaire. For ImmuneRACE Cohort 3, a participant was defined as recovered based on two consecutive negative NP/OP PCR tests, clearance by a healthcare professional, or resolution of symptoms. In the prospective study, mobile phlebotomists collected whole blood, serum and a nasopharyngeal or oropharyngeal swab from each participant. Prospective study participants could optionally give additional blood draws and questionnaires over an approximately two-month period. Before DNA extraction, blood samples from the prospective study were shipped at room temperature or frozen.

The V gene is TRBV3-1 (or the pseudogene TRBV3-2) and the J gene is TRBJ1-2; the junction holds 9 bases that match TRBD1. This clonotype was obtained from a woman under 40 who had recovered from COVID-19. The material sequenced was PBMCs or T cells enriched from blood (not recorded which). Here is the DNA: TGTGCCAGCAGCCTCCTAACCACAGGGGGCAAGGCTTATGGCTACACCTTC. Translated, it reads CASSLLTTGGKAYGYTF.